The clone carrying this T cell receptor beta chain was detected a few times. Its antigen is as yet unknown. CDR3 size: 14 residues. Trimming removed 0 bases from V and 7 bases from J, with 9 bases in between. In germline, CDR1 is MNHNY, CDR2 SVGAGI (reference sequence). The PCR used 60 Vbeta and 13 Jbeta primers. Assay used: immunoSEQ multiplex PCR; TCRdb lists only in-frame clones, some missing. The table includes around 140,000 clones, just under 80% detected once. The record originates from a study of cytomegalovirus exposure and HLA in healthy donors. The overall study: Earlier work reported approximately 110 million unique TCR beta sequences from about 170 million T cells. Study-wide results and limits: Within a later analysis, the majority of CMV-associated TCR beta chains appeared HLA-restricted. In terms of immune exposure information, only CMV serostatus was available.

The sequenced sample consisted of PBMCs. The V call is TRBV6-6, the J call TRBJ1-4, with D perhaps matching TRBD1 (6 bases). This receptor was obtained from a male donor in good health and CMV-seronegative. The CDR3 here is CASSYSPRGEKLFF. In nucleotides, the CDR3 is TGTGCCAGCAGTTACTCTCCCAGGGGTGAAAAACTGTTTTTT.